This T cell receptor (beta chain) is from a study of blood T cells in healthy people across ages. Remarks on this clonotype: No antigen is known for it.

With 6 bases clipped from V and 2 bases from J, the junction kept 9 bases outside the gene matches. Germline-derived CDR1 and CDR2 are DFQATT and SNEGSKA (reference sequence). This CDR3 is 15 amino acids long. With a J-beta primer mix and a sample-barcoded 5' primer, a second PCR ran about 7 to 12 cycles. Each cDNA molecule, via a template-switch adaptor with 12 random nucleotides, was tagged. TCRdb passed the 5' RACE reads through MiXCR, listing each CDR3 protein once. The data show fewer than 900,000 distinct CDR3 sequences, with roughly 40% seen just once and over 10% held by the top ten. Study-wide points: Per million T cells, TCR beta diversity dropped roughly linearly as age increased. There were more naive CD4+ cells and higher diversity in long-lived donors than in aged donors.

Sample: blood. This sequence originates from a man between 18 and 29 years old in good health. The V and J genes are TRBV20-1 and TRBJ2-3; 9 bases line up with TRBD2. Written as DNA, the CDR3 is TGCAGTGCAAGGACTAGCGCTGACCTCACAGATACGCAGTATTTT. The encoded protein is CSARTSADLTDTQYF.